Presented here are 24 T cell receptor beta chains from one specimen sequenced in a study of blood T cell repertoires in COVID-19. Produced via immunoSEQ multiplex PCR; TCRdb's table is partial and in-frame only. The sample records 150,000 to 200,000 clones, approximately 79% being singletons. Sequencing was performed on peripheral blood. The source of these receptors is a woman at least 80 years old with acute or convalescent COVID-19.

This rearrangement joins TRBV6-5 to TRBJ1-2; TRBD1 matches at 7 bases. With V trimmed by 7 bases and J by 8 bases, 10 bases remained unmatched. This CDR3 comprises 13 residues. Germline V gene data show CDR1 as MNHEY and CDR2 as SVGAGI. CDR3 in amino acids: CASTLGGGAGYTF. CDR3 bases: TGTGCCAGCACCCTAGGGGGCGGGGCGGGCTACACCTTC.

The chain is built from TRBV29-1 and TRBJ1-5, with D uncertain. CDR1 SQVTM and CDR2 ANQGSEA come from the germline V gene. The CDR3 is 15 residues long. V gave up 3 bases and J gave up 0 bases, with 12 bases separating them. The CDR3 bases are TGCAGCGTTGAGAATAACAGTGATAGCAATCAGCCCCAGCATTTT. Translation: CSVENNSDSNQPQHF.

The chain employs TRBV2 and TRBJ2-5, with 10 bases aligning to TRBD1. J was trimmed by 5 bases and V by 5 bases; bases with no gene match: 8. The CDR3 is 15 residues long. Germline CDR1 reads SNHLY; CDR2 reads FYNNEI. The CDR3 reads CASSPGTGALETQYF. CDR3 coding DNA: TGTGCCAGCAGTCCCGGGACAGGGGCCTTGGAGACCCAGTACTTC.

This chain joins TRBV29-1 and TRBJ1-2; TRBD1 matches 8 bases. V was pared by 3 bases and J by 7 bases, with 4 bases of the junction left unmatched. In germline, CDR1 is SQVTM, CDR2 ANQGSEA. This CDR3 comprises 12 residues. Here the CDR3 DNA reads TGCAGCGTTGAGGGACAGGACCCTGGCTACACCTTC. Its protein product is CSVEGQDPGYTF.

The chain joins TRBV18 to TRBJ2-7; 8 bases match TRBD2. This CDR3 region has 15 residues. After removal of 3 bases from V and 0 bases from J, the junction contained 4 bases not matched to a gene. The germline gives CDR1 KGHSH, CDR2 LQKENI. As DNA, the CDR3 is TGTGCCAGCTCACCCGAACTAGCGGCCTCCTACGAGCAGTACTTC. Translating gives CASSPELAASYEQYF.

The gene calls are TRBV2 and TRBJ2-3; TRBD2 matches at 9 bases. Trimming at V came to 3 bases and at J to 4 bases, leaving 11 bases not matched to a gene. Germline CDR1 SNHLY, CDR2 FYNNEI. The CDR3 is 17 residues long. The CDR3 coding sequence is TGTGCCAGCAGTGATTGGTTAGCGGGAGAGGCGGCAGATACGCAGTATTTT. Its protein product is CASSDWLAGEAADTQYF.

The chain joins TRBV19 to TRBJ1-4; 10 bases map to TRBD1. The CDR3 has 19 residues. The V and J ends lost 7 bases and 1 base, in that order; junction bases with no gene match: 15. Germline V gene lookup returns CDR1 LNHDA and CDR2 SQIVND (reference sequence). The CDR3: CASTPYRRDRGGTNEKLFF. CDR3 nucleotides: TGTGCCAGTACGCCCTACAGAAGGGACAGGGGAGGAACTAATGAAAAACTGTTTTTT. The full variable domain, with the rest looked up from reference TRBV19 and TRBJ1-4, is DGGITQSPKYLFRKEGQNVTLSCEQNLNHDAMYWYRQDPGQGLRLIYYSQIVNDFQKGDIAEGYSVSREKKESFPLTVTSAQKNPTAFYLCASTPYRRDRGGTNEKLFFGSGTQLSVL.

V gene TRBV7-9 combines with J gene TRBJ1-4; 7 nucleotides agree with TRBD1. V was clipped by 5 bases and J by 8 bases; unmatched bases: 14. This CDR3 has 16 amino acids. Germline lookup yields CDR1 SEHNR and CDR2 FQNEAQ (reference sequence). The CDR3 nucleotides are TGTGCCAGCAGCATAACCCCAGGGGGAGTTTGGGAAAAACTGTTTTTT. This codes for CASSITPGGVWEKLFF.

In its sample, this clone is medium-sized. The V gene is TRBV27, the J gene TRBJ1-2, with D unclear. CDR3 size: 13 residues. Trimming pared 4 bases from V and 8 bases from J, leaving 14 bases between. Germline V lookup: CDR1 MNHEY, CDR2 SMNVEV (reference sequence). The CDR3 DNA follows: TGTGCCAGCAGTTCTGGAGGGTTTAGGGGCTACACCTTC. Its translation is CASSSGGFRGYTF.

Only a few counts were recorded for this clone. DNA of the CDR3: TGTGCCAGCAGCTTTACAGGGCAGCCCCAGCATTTT. It encodes CASSFTGQPQHF. The genes are TRBV7-2 and TRBJ1-5, with D possibly matching TRBD1 (6 bases). The germline gives CDR1 SGHTA, CDR2 FQGNSA. Trimming took 3 bases from V and 7 from J, leaving 7 bases between them. The CDR3 is 12 residues long.

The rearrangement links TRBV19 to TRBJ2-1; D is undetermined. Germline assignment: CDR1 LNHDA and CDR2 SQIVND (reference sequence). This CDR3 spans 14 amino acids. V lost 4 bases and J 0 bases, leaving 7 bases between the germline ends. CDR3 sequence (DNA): TGTGCCAGTAGTAACCAGATCTCCTACAATGAGCAGTTCTTC. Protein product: CASSNQISYNEQFF.

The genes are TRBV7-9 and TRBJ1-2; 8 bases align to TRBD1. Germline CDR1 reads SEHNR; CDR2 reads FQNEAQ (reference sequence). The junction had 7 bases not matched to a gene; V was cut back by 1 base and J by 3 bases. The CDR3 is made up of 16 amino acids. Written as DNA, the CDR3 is TGTGCCAGCAGCTTAGGTCTACAGGGGGGAGACTATGGCTACACCTTC. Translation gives CASSLGLQGGDYGYTF.

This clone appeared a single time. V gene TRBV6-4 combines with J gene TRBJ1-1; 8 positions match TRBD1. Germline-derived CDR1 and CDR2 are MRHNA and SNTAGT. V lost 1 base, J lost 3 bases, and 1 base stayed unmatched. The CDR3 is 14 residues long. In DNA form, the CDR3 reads TGTGCCAGCAGTGACTACAGGGGGGACACTGAAGCTTTCTTT. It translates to CASSDYRGDTEAFF.

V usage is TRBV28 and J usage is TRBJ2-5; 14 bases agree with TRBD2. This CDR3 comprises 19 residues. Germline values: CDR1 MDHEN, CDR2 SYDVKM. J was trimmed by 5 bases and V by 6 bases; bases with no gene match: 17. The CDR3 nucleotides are TGTGCCAGCAGCCACGCGGGACTAGCGGGAGACGGGGTTCGGGAGACCCAGTACTTC. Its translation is CASSHAGLAGDGVRETQYF.

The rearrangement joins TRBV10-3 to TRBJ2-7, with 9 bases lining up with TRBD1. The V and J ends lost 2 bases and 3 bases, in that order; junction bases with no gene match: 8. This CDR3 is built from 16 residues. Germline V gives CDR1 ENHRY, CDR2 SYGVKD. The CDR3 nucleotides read TGTGCCATCAGTGAGCCCGGACAGGGGCTGGGCTACGAGCAGTACTTC. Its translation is CAISEPGQGLGYEQYF.

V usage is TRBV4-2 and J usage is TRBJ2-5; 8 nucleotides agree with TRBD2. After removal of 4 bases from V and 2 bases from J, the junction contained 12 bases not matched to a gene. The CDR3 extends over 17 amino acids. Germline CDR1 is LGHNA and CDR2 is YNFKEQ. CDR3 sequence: CASSPLTSGDLQETQYF. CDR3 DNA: TGTGCCAGCAGCCCGCTCACTAGCGGAGACCTTCAAGAGACCCAGTACTTC.

CDR3 nucleotides: TGTGCCTGGGCCGGACAGAGCAATCAGCCCCAGCATTTT. This translates into CAWAGQSNQPQHF. This chain uses TRBV30 with TRBJ1-5, with D maybe TRBD1 (6 bases). The CDR3 has 13 amino acids. V lost 5 bases, J lost 1 base, and 9 bases lay in between. Germline CDR1 reads GTSNPN; CDR2 reads SVGIG (reference sequence).

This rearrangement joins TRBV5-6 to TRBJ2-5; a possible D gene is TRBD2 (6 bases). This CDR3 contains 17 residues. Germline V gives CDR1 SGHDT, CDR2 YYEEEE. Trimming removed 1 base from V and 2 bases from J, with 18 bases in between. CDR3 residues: CASSLHVNKGLQETQYF. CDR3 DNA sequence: TGTGCCAGCAGCTTGCATGTTAATAAGGGACTGCAAGAGACCCAGTACTTC. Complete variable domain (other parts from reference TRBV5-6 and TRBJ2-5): DAGVTQSPTHLIKTRGQQVTLRCSPKSGHDTVSWYQQALGQGPQFIFQYYEEEERQRGNFPDRFSGHQFPNYSSELNVNALLLGDSALYLCASSLHVNKGLQETQYFGPGTRLLVL.

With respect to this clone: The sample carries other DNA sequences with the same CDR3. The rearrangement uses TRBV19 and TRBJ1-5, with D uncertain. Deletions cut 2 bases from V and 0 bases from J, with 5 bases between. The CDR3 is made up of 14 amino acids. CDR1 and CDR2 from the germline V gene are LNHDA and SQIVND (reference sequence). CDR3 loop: CASSIRDSNQPQHF. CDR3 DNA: TGTGCCAGTAGTATACGAGATAGCAATCAGCCCCAGCATTTT.

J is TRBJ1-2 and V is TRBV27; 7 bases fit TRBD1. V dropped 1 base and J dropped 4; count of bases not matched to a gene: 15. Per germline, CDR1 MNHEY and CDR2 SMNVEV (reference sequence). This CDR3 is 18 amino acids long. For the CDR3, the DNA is TGTGCCAGCAGTTTATTCTCCCACGACAGGGCTAGTGCCTATGGCTACACCTTC. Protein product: CASSLFSHDRASAYGYTF.

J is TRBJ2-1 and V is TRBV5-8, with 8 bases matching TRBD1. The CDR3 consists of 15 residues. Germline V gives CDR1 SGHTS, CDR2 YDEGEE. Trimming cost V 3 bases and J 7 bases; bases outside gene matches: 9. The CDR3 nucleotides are TGTGCCAGCAGCTCCTCCCAGGGGGCCTGGAATGAGCAGTTCTTC. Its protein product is CASSSSQGAWNEQFF. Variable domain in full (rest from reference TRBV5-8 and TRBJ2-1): EAGVTQSPTHLIKTRGQQATLRCSPISGHTSVYWYQQALGLGLQFLLWYDEGEERNRGNFPPRFSGRQFPNYSSELNVNALELEDSALYLCASSSSQGAWNEQFFGPGTRLTVL.

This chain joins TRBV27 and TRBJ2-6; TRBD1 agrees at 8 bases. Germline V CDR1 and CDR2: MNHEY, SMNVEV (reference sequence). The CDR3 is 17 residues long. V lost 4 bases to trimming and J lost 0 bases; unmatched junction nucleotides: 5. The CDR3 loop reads CASSWRTGLSGANVLTF. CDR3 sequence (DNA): TGTGCCAGCAGTTGGCGGACAGGGCTCTCTGGGGCCAACGTCCTGACTTTC.

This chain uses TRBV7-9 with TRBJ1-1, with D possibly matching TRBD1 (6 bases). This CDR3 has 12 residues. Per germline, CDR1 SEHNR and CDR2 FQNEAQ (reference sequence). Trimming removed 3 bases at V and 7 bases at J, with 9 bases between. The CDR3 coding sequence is TGTGCCAGCAGCTTCCAGGACAGTGAAGCTTTCTTT. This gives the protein CASSFQDSEAFF.

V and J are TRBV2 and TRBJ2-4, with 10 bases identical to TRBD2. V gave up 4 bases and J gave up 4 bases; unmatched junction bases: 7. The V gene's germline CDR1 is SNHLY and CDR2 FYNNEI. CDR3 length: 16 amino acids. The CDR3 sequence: CASSAAGAGGKNIQYF. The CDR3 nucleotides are TGTGCCAGCAGTGCGGCAGGAGCGGGGGGGAAAAACATTCAGTACTTC.